The clone carrying this T cell receptor beta chain was counted only a few times. Antigen unknown. The entry originates in a study of ipilimumab plus nivolumab after autologous stem cell transplantation. Overall study context: DLBCL patients had primary refractory or relapsed disease.

Ipilimumab, 1 mg/kg, started 14 to 28 days after autologous transplant. Profiling relied on immunoSEQ multiplex PCR, and the TCRdb table lists in-frame clones only, not all of them. The sample contains around 15,000 clones, roughly four fifths of which appear only once. CDR1 SQVTM and CDR2 ANQGSEA come from the germline V gene. V shed 1 base, J shed 1 base, and the junction held 5 bases outside the gene matches. CDR3 length equals 15 residues. Findings and caveats of the study: Authors suggest TCR repertoire, Treg phenotype and gut microbiota support further study.

This chain connects TRBV29-1 to TRBJ2-5, with 8 bases lining up with TRBD1. The material sequenced was PBMCs, taken in a trial of ipilimumab plus nivolumab as post-transplant consolidation. This TCR was recovered from a male donor with diffuse large B-cell lymphoma. CDR3 amino acids: CSVEVGTGRQETQYF. CDR3 coding DNA: TGCAGCGTTGAAGTGGGGACAGGACGCCAAGAGACCCAGTACTTC.